This is a list of T cell receptor beta chains from one sample in a study of blood T cell repertoires in COVID-19. The method was immunoSEQ multiplex PCR; TCRdb's version includes in-frame clones alone and lacks a portion of them. Of approximately 320,000 clones in the sample, approximately 86% were seen once. Sequenced material: PBMCs or T cells enriched from blood (not recorded which). The receptors were sampled from a woman aged 18 to 35 who had recovered from COVID-19. Each CDR3 is given with its conserved first and last residue. The D gene is left open where the match is weak. Only part of the rows carry a size: once, few, many, or a class if the clone is expanded.

>TRBJ1-5|TRBV12-1|NA|NA
TGTGCCAGCAGCTTTGGGTCGGGACTTATTGATCAGCCCCAGCATTTT
CASSFGSGLIDQPQHF
>TRBJ1-1|TRBV5-4|NA|NA
TGTGCCAGCAGCTTGTTCGGGGGTGTCACTGAAGCTTTCTTT
CASSLFGGVTEAFF
>TRBJ2-6|TRBV14|NA|NA
TGTGCCAGCAGCCAAGATTACCTCGGAGGCTCTGGGGCCAACGTCCTGACTTTC
CASSQDYLGGSGANVLTF
>TRBJ2-5|TRBV11-2|once|NA
TGTGCCAGCAGCTTAGATCTAACCGAACAAGAGACCCAGTACTTC
CASSLDLTEQETQYF
>TRBJ1-6|TRBV9|NA|NA
TGTGCCAGCAGCGTAGGGGGCCAGAGCTCCTATAATTCACCCCTCCACTTT
CASSVGGQSSYNSPLHF
>TRBJ2-2|TRBV6-1|NA|TRBD2
TGTGCCAGCAGTGAGGAAGCGGGAGGGGGCACCGGGGAGCTGTTTTTT
CASSEEAGGGTGELFF
>TRBJ1-1|TRBV15|NA|NA
TGTGCCACCAGCAGACGGGTAGCGAACACTGAAGCTTTCTTT
CATSRRVANTEAFF
>TRBJ1-4|TRBV19|NA|NA
TGTGCCAGTAGTATATCGCTGGGGGCACGTAATGAAAAACTGTTTTTT
CASSISLGARNEKLFF
>TRBJ2-2|TRBV12-3/TRBV12-4|NA|NA
TGTGCCAGCAGGGGGACTGCACCCGGGGAGCTGTTTTTT
CASRGTAPGELFF
>TRBJ2-1|TRBV6-5|few|TRBD2
TGTGCCAGCAGTAGCCGGGGGGTACGGGAGTTCTTC
CASSSRGVREFF
>TRBJ1-2|TRBV19|NA|TRBD1
TGTGCCAGTAGAGGGACAGGGGGAATCGGCTACACCTTC
CASRGTGGIGYTF
>TRBJ2-4|TRBV18|NA|TRBD1
TGTGCCAGCTCGCCTGGGACAGGGTTCGACAAAAACATTCAGTACTTC
CASSPGTGFDKNIQYF
>TRBJ1-3|TRBV6-6|NA|NA
TGTGCCAGCAGTCCCCTCCGAGGGGGCTCTGGAAACACCATATATTTT
CASSPLRGGSGNTIYF
>TRBJ2-3|TRBV19|NA|NA
TGTGCCAGTAGTATTCCGGGGACTTCTAGCACAGATACGCAGTATTTT
CASSIPGTSSTDTQYF
>TRBJ1-5|TRBV19|NA|TRBD1
TGTGCCAGTAGTGCGCTGACAGGGGGCCCCCAGCCCCAGCATTTT
CASSALTGGPQPQHF
>TRBJ1-2|TRBV2|NA|TRBD1
TGTGCCAGCAGTGAGAGGGACAGGGGGTCCCTCTATGGCTACACCTTC
CASSERDRGSLYGYTF
>TRBJ2-3|TRBV7-9|NA|TRBD2
TGTGCCAGCAGCCCGCGGGGGGGAGGCACGAATACGCAGTATTTT
CASSPRGGGTNTQYF
>TRBJ2-1|TRBV7-2|NA|NA
TGTGCCAGCAGCTCCCGGGACATATACAATGAGCAGTTCTTC
CASSSRDIYNEQFF
>TRBJ1-1|TRBV18|NA|NA
TGTGCCAGCTCACCGAGAGGAGAAGGCACTGAAGCTTTCTTT
CASSPRGEGTEAFF
>TRBJ1-5|TRBV4-2|once|TRBD1
TGTGCCAGCAGCCAAGATGGTGACAGGGGAAGTCAGCCCCAGCATTTT
CASSQDGDRGSQPQHF
>TRBJ1-2|TRBV7-4|NA|NA
TGTGCCAGCAGCCACCCACGAAGCTTAACACAGGCCGCCTATGGCTACACCTTC
CASSHPRSLTQAAYGYTF
>TRBJ1-1|TRBV5-6|NA|NA
TGTGCCAGCAGCTTGTACAGACAAACGGACTACACTGAAGCTTTCTTT
CASSLYRQTDYTEAFF
>TRBJ1-1|TRBV18|NA|TRBD1
TGTGCCAGCTCACCGGGACAGAACATGAACACTGAAGCTTTCTTT
CASSPGQNMNTEAFF
>TRBJ1-2|TRBV5-5|NA|TRBD1
TGTGCCAGCAGCCTGACAGGGGGCCATGGCTACACCTTC
CASSLTGGHGYTF
>TRBJ1-2|TRBV7-9|NA|NA
TGTGCCAGCAGCTTAGAACAGGGTCGGCTCGGTAACTATGGCTACACCTTC
CASSLEQGRLGNYGYTF
>TRBJ1-1|TRBV11-2|NA|NA
TGTGCCAGCAGCCTGGGGGGGATTTGGACTGAAGCTTTCTTT
CASSLGGIWTEAFF
>TRBJ2-7|TRBV5-1|NA|NA
TGCGCCAGCAGCTTAAAGGGGGTCTCCTACGAGCAGTACTTC
CASSLKGVSYEQYF
>TRBJ2-3|TRBV29-1|NA|NA
TGCAGCGCCCCTCAAATAGGCACAGATACGCAGTATTTT
CSAPQIGTDTQYF
>TRBJ1-5|TRBV6-2/TRBV6-3|NA|TRBD1
TGTGCCAGCAGTTACTTCACGAGGGGGCCGAGCAATCAGCCCCAGCATTTT
CASSYFTRGPSNQPQHF
>TRBJ2-1|TRBV28|NA|NA
TGTGCCAGCGACAACAGCGGATCCTACAATGAGCAGTTCTTC
CASDNSGSYNEQFF
>TRBJ2-3|TRBV25-1|NA|NA
TGTGCCAGCAGAAGCTACCGGGACACCCACACAGATACGCAGTATTTT
CASRSYRDTHTDTQYF
>TRBJ2-1|TRBV25-1|NA|TRBD1
TGTGCCAGCGCGCGACAGGGCTACAATGAGCAGTTCTTC
CASARQGYNEQFF
>TRBJ2-3|TRBV4-2|NA|TRBD2
TGTGCCAGCAGCCAAGAGGGGCGGGAGGGCCGGGCGCAGTATTTT
CASSQEGREGRAQYF
>TRBJ2-7|TRBV6-5|NA|NA
TGTGCCAGCAGTTCCTCCGTCTCCTACGAGCAGTACTTC
CASSSSVSYEQYF
>TRBJ1-3|TRBV7-6|NA|TRBD1
TGTGCCAGCAGCTTAATTCCAGGGGGTAGAGACACCATATATTTT
CASSLIPGGRDTIYF
>TRBJ1-1|TRBV6-5|NA|NA
TGTGCCAGCAGTTACGCGGGGGGCATGTCCACTGAAGCTTTCTTT
CASSYAGGMSTEAFF
>TRBJ2-7|TRBV23-1|NA|NA
TGCGCCAGCAGTCAAACAGGAAAGGGGCTGGCGGACGAGCAGTACTTC
CASSQTGKGLADEQYF
>TRBJ2-1|TRBV7-9|NA|NA
TGTGCCAGCTGCCACAGCTCCTACAATGAGCAGTTCTTC
CASCHSSYNEQFF
>TRBJ2-5|TRBV24-1|NA|TRBD2
TGTGCCACCAGTGACTCTCTAGCGGGAGAGACCCAGTACTTC
CATSDSLAGETQYF
>TRBJ2-5|TRBV5-1|NA|TRBD2
TGCGCCAGCAGCTTGGTCCGACTAGCGGGAGGGCGCGGCCAAGAGACCCAGTACTTC
CASSLVRLAGGRGQETQYF
>TRBJ1-5|TRBV4-1|NA|TRBD1
TGCGCCAGCAGCCAAGAACAGGGGGCAAGTTTTCAGCCCCAGCATTTT
CASSQEQGASFQPQHF
>TRBJ1-6|TRBV30|NA|NA
TGTGCCTGGGGTTTCAGGGTAGATTCACCCCTCCACTTT
CAWGFRVDSPLHF
>TRBJ1-5|TRBV27|NA|TRBD1
TGTGCCAGCAGGAAGGACAGGGGCGAGAATCAGCCCCAGCATTTT
CASRKDRGENQPQHF
>TRBJ2-1|TRBV19|NA|NA
TGTGCCAGTAACCCGCGCCCGGACTACAAGGACAATGAGCAGTTCTTC
CASNPRPDYKDNEQFF
>TRBJ1-1|TRBV6-5|NA|NA
TGTGCCAGCGGACGGAGGGACACTGAAGCTTTCTTT
CASGRRDTEAFF
>TRBJ1-2|TRBV7-9|NA|TRBD1
TGTGCCAGCAGCACGGACAGGGTTTATGGCTACACCTTC
CASSTDRVYGYTF
>TRBJ1-1|TRBV19|NA|NA
TGTGCCAGTAGTCCCGGCGGGGGGCTGAACACTGAAGCTTTCTTT
CASSPGGGLNTEAFF
>TRBJ1-2|TRBV5-6|NA|TRBD1
TGTGCCAGCAGCTTGGTAGCCTCGGACAGGGGTGGCTACACCTTC
CASSLVASDRGGYTF